This note documents a single T cell receptor beta chain sequence. Trimming removed 0 bases from V and 4 bases from J; junction bases left unmatched: 7. This CDR3 has 15 residues. Per the germline V gene, CDR1 is GTSNPN and CDR2 is SVGIG (reference sequence). The data belong to a study of blood T cell repertoires in COVID-19. Study-level information: The study drew acute and convalescent COVID-19 samples from the United States, Italy and Spain. PBMCs, B-cell-depleted T cells, or T cells were the source of the cDNA or gDNA that made up the material.

Authors' data handling: Counts of nucleated cells, estimated from reference gene primer amplification, were obtained. Assay used: immunoSEQ multiplex PCR; TCRdb lists only in-frame clones, some missing. V, J and clone size are those of that table, while D and trimming were read from the DNA. The data hold about 140,000 clones, with about 90% observed a single time. Specimen: peripheral blood. The chain carries TRBV30 and TRBJ1-2; TRBD1 matches 8 bases. The receptor comes from a woman aged 60-75 years with acute or convalescent COVID-19. The CDR3 nucleotides are TGTGCCTGGAGTGTACGGAGACAGGGGTCCTATGGCTACACCTTC. Amino acids: CAWSVRRQGSYGYTF.